This is a list of T cell receptor beta chains from one sample in a study of T cells expressing NK-cell markers. TCRdb reworked the 5' RACE reads into one entry per CDR3 protein, no DNA. The sample totals approximately 380,000 distinct CDR3 sequences. Material: blood T cells: a sorted CD56 or NKG2C T cell subset, CD4+ or CD8+ T cells, or bulk PBMC T cells (not recorded which). The receptors stem from a man aged 18 to 69 in good health. The CDR3 runs from the conserved cysteine through the conserved F or W.

>TRBJ1-1|TRBV15
CATSLFGGNTEAFF
>TRBJ2-3|TRBV18
CASSPFSPLLVGTDTQYF
>TRBJ2-3|TRBV11-3
CASSLDSDSPDTDTQYF
>TRBJ1-2|TRBV29-1
CSVLGEGGYTF
>TRBJ2-2|TRBV5-1
CASSLGDIPAGELFF
>TRBJ2-1|TRBV12-3/TRBV12-4
CASSLVSLAGGPSYNEQFF
>TRBJ2-7|TRBV3-1
CASSLGTGLAAYF
>TRBJ2-5|TRBV13
CASSSSPTSGETQYF
>TRBJ2-6|TRBV10-3
CAASPGANVLTF
>TRBJ2-1|TRBV14
CASSQSSGWAGNEQFF
>TRBJ1-1|TRBV29-1
CSVGRNRGARLDTEAFF
>TRBJ2-2|TRBV5-1
CASSRLATAGELFF
>TRBJ1-2|TRBV5-1
CASSFGAWGYTF
>TRBJ1-6|TRBV3-1
CASSQDAPGWTGRNSPLHF
>TRBJ1-2|TRBV11-2
CASSSPGEGKSGYTF
>TRBJ2-2|TRBV7-3
CASSLRRGTGELFF
>TRBJ2-5|TRBV5-1
CASSPKPVGETQYF
>TRBJ2-1|TRBV12-3/TRBV12-4
CASTFSWSGNEQFF
>TRBJ1-1|TRBV7-2
CASSSGQGASEAFF
>TRBJ2-1|TRBV20-1
CSARDRSGLNEQFF
>TRBJ2-5|TRBV11-2
CASSGGLLETQYF
>TRBJ2-1|TRBV28
CASSSPSGGYYNEQFF
>TRBJ1-2|TRBV29-1
CSVDWLQNYGYTF
>TRBJ2-6|TRBV11-1
CASSLAKHGTDFSGANVLTF
>TRBJ2-1|TRBV5-1
CASSLVGVTSSYNEQFF
>TRBJ2-3|TRBV20-1
CSARRTSGEPGTQYF
>TRBJ2-5|TRBV11-2
CASSLTGGGSETQYF
>TRBJ2-7|TRBV18
CASSPLQDYEQYF
>TRBJ1-2|TRBV29-1
CSVASNYGYTF
>TRBJ2-7|TRBV4-2
CASSPSTSGGLASYEQYF
>TRBJ1-5|TRBV6-5
CASSYSFDSNQPQHF
>TRBJ2-7|TRBV5-6
CASSFTGTGPYEQYF
>TRBJ2-7|TRBV6-4
CASRPRTGGVAGESYEQYF
>TRBJ1-2|TRBV3-1
CASRPTGGVGYTF
>TRBJ2-1|TRBV20-1
CSARDFLGGNEQFF
>TRBJ2-2|TRBV7-8
CASRLPLIASLTGELFF
>TRBJ2-5|TRBV29-1
CSEIGTGQETQYF
>TRBJ2-3|TRBV6-1
CASRRPLVLTQYF
>TRBJ1-1|TRBV7-9
CASSLGPGGTGNTEAFF
>TRBJ2-1|TRBV6-1
CATLLSGTGHRNEQFF
>TRBJ1-3|TRBV6-5
CASSYGRAGNTIYF
>TRBJ2-5|TRBV6-1
CASIVGQQQETQYF
>TRBJ2-3|TRBV5-6
CASSSLISGELTDTQYF
>TRBJ1-1|TRBV9
CASSVIGTGSLLNTEAFF